Listed here are 17 T cell receptor beta chains from one sample, sequenced in a study of T cells in Graves' hyperthyroidism and ophthalmopathy. TCR beta CDR3 region amplification was performed from RNA transcripts. The HTBI set primed first-round TCR CDR3 RT-PCR. TCRdb independently ran MiXCR on the multiplex PCR reads; one entry per CDR3 protein. The sample carries under 550,000 distinct CDR3 sequences, about 13% recorded once. Sequenced: blood. These receptors all come from a woman in her late teens or twenties with Graves' hyperthyroidism.

A word on this clonotype: Germline is not matched at one junction end, which may reflect a read error. J is TRBJ2-1 and V is TRBV5-1; D may be TRBD1 (5 bases). Germline V gives CDR1 SGHRS, CDR2 YFSETQ. CDR3 length: 17 amino acids. The CDR3, as DNA: TGCGCCAGCAGCCCTCAGTCAGGGCTTAGCTCCTACAATGAACAGTTCTTC. This gives the protein CASSPQSGLSSYNEQFF.

A note on this clonotype: This may be a read error, as it is one base from a much larger clone. The rearrangement joins TRBV9 to TRBJ2-2; TRBD1 is a possible D gene (6 bases). The CDR3 spans 15 residues. Per the germline V gene, CDR1 is SGDLS and CDR2 is YYNGEE. The CDR3: CASNVGTPNAGELFF. The CDR3 DNA is TGTGCCAGTAACGTAGGGACACCGAACGCCGGGGAGCTGTTTTTT.

DNA for the CDR3: TGCGCCAGCAGCCTGGAAGCAGGGGGAATCTCCGGGGAGCTGTTTTTT. It is translated as CASSLEAGGISGELFF. This sequence joins TRBV4-1 and TRBJ2-2; 7 nucleotides agree with TRBD1. Trimming removed 4 bases from V and 6 bases from J; junction bases left unmatched: 11. Germline V gene sequence: CDR1 MGHRA, CDR2 YSYEKL. The CDR3 runs 16 residues.

There are many counts of this clonotype. This chain connects TRBV4-1 to TRBJ2-7, with a weak D call TRBD2 (6 bases). V lost 1 base to trimming and J lost 3 bases, with 13 bases between them. The CDR3 sequence is 15 residues long. CDR1 is MGHRA and CDR2 is YSYEKL in the germline V gene. DNA for the CDR3: TGCGCCAGCAGCCAAGTAGGAGGGGCCGGCTACGAGCAGTACTTC. This codes for CASSQVGGAGYEQYF.

This clonotype was counted between two and nine times. CDR3 amino acids: CASSPDRAHEQFF. CDR3 DNA sequence: TGTGCCAGCAGCCCGGACAGGGCTCATGAGCAGTTCTTC. The V gene is TRBV27, the J gene TRBJ2-1, with 8 bases identical to TRBD1. Germline CDR1 reads MNHEY; CDR2 reads SMNVEV (reference sequence). Trimming took 6 bases from V and 8 from J; bases not matched to a gene: 6. The CDR3 consists of 13 residues.

This clonotype has a count of ten or more. This chain uses TRBV7-2 with TRBJ1-6; weak D call: TRBD1 (5 bases). V gave up 5 bases and J gave up 10 bases, with 12 bases separating them. Germline loops: CDR1 SGHTA, CDR2 FQGNSA. The CDR3 contains 13 residues. The CDR3: CASSLGTASPLHF. Written as DNA, the CDR3 is TGTGCCAGCAGCCTCGGGACGGCCTCACCCCTCCACTTT.

This clonotype has only a few counts. The J gene is TRBJ1-1, the V gene TRBV6-1; 8 bases map to TRBD1. V shed 5 bases and J 11 bases; nucleotides not matched to a gene: 10. This CDR3 comprises 13 residues. Germline V CDR1 and CDR2: MNHNS, SASEGT. The CDR3 loop is CASSLRTGWDAFF. CDR3 coding DNA: TGTGCCAGCAGTTTAAGGACAGGGTGGGATGCTTTCTTT.

As concerns this clonotype: One base away lies a much larger clone, so this may be a sequencing read error. V gene TRBV7-2 combines with J gene TRBJ1-2; 8 nucleotides agree with TRBD1. CDR3 length: 14 amino acids. In germline, CDR1 is SGHTA, CDR2 FQGNSA. The V gene end was trimmed by 5 bases and the J gene end by 6 bases; junction bases not matched to a gene: 8. The CDR3 sequence is CASSNGGQGNGYTF. The CDR3 coding sequence is TGTGCCAGCAGCAACGGCGGACAGGGTAATGGCTACACCTTC.

This clonotype was seen ten or more times. The chain carries TRBV28 and TRBJ2-3; maybe TRBD2 (6 bases). The germline V gene has CDR1 MDHEN and CDR2 SYDVKM. V lost 2 bases to trimming and J lost 0 bases, with 12 bases between them. The CDR3 runs to 16 residues. This chain's CDR3 is CASSLGPGESTDTQYF. CDR3 DNA: TGTGCCAGCAGTTTAGGACCGGGAGAAAGCACAGATACGCAGTATTTT.

A few counts support this clonotype. V usage is TRBV6-1 and J usage is TRBJ2-3, with TRBD2 matching over 8 bases. Germline CDR1 reads MNHNS; CDR2 reads SASEGT. Trimming at V came to 6 bases and at J to 3 bases, leaving 5 bases not matched to a gene. The CDR3 extends over 14 amino acids. CDR3 DNA sequence: TGTGCCAGCAGCCTCCGACTAGCGACAGATACGCAGTATTTT. This translates into CASSLRLATDTQYF.

V is TRBV28 and J is TRBJ2-7; either TRBD1 or TRBD2 may fit D (6 bases each). Deletions cut 6 bases from V and 3 bases from J, with 24 bases between. The CDR3 runs 17 residues. Germline lookup yields CDR1 MDHEN and CDR2 SYDVKM. Here the CDR3 DNA reads TGTGCCAGCAGCCAAGGGGTGGGGCCCCGGGGGCTCTACGAGCAGTACTTC. Translating gives CASSQGVGPRGLYEQYF. The full variable domain, in which reference TRBV28 and TRBJ2-7 provide the parts outside the CDR3, is DVKVTQSSRYLVKRTGEKVFLECVQDMDHENMFWYRQDPGLGLRLIYFSYDVKMKEKGDIPEGYSVSREKKERFSLILESASTNQTSMYLCASSQGVGPRGLYEQYFGPGTRLTVT.

The chain joins TRBV19 to TRBJ2-1; no reliable D call. The ends were cut back, 2 bases at V and 6 bases at J, with 8 bases in the middle. Germline CDR1 and CDR2: LNHDA and SQIVND (reference sequence). CDR3 length: 13 residues. DNA for the CDR3: TGTGCCAGTAGTATATTGAACGGCAATGAGCAGTTCTTC. It yields the protein CASSILNGNEQFF.

This clonotype was counted at least ten times. V usage is TRBV12-3 or TRBV12-4 and J usage is TRBJ2-3; 8 nucleotides agree with TRBD2. The CDR3 is made up of 17 amino acids. V was clipped by 7 bases and J by 0 bases; unmatched bases: 12. The CDR3, as DNA: TGTGCCAGCACCACCACCCGGGGGGGCGGTAGCACAGATACGCAGTATTTT. It specifies CASTTTRGGGSTDTQYF.

This clonotype was recorded many times. CDR3 in DNA: TGCAGTGCTAGAGCCCGTCCGGAGGGCCCCGAGCAGTACTTC. This translates into CSARARPEGPEQYF. This chain joins TRBV20-1 and TRBJ2-7; the D gene is possibly TRBD2 (6 bases). Germline V gene lookup returns CDR1 DFQATT and CDR2 SNEGSKA (reference sequence). The CDR3 is made up of 14 amino acids. V lost 1 base and J lost 6, with 16 bases in between.

This clonotype has at least ten counts. The rearrangement joins TRBV5-1 to TRBJ2-7, with D possibly TRBD1 on 6 matching bases. Looked up from germline, CDR1 is SGHRS and CDR2 is YFSETQ. The CDR3 contains 15 residues. V lost 2 bases to trimming and J lost 6 bases, with 18 bases between them. CDR3 in amino acids: CASSFRDPTGGEQYF. The CDR3 DNA reads as TGCGCCAGCAGCTTTAGGGACCCGACAGGAGGCGAGCAGTACTTC.

Many counts were recorded for this clonotype. This chain links TRBV28 with TRBJ1-1; 9 bases agree with TRBD1. Germline CDR1 MDHEN, CDR2 SYDVKM. The CDR3 is 18 amino acids. V was pared by 5 bases and J by 1 base, with 14 bases of the junction left unmatched. CDR3 region: CASSGGLRTGERNTEAFF. In DNA, the CDR3 is TGTGCCAGCAGTGGGGGGTTGAGGACAGGGGAGCGGAACACTGAAGCTTTCTTT.

Points on this clonotype: A much larger clone sits a single nucleotide away, making a read error possible. The chain is built from TRBV7-8 and TRBJ2-1, with TRBD1 as a possible D gene (6 bases). CDR1 is SGHVS and CDR2 is FQNEAQ in the germline V gene. The CDR3 is 17 residues long. Between the trimmed V and J ends, which lost 3 bases and 2 bases, there was a span of 17 bases. CDR3 DNA: TGTGCCAGCAGCTTCCTCAGGGGATTGAGCCCCTACAATGAGCAGTTCTTC. Translation: CASSFLRGLSPYNEQFF. Together with reference TRBV7-8 and TRBJ2-1, the CDR3 gives the full variable domain: GAGVSQSPRYKVAKRGQDVALRCDPISGHVSLFWYQQALGQGPEFLTYFQNEAQLDKSGLPSDRFFAERPEGSVSTLKIQRTQQEDSAVYLCASSFLRGLSPYNEQFFGPGTRLTVL.